This entry lists 2 T cell receptor beta chains sequenced from one sample in a study of blood T cell repertoires in COVID-19. Measured with immunoSEQ multiplex PCR; TCRdb has only the in-frame clones, and not every one. Of some 180,000 clones listed, about 88% are singletons. Sequencing was performed on peripheral blood. The receptors shown here come from a man in his fifties or sixties with COVID-19, enrolled during active disease.

The chain has TRBV27 and TRBJ1-2; the match to TRBD1 covers 7 bases. The CDR3 extends over 13 amino acids. J was trimmed by 8 bases and V by 4 bases; bases with no gene match: 7. Germline V CDR1 and CDR2: MNHEY, SMNVEV (reference sequence). As DNA, the CDR3 is TGTGCCAGCAGTTACACAGGGGTTGAAGGCTACACCTTC. This codes for CASSYTGVEGYTF.

The chain carries TRBV19 and TRBJ1-2, with a possible D match to TRBD1 (6 bases). Germline V gives CDR1 LNHDA, CDR2 SQIVND (reference sequence). The CDR3 has 14 amino acids. Trimming removed 5 bases at V and 8 bases at J, with 18 bases between. The DNA of the CDR3 is TGTGCCAGTAGTCCTACCACAGGGATGCGCGGCTACACCTTC. Protein: CASSPTTGMRGYTF.